The 31 T cell receptor beta chains below all came from one sample that was sequenced in a study of OX40 agonist ivuxolimab in advanced cancers. Assay used: immunoSEQ multiplex PCR; TCRdb lists only in-frame clones, some missing. The sample has under 150,000 clones, under 95% seen once. The material was CD4+ or CD8+ T cells sorted from blood, obtained in a trial of the OX40 agonist ivuxolimab. Receptor source: an adult with an advanced solid tumor such as melanoma, head and neck, liver or kidney cancer.

V and J are TRBV6-6 and TRBJ1-2, with 7 nucleotides matching TRBD1. The germline V gene has CDR1 MNHNY and CDR2 SVGAGI (reference sequence). V was pared by 6 bases and J by 7 bases, with 14 bases of the junction left unmatched. The CDR3 is made up of 15 amino acids. CDR3 nucleotide sequence: TGTGCCAGCAGACGGGAGCGGGGGCAGGGGGGTGGCTACACCTTC. It yields the protein CASRRERGQGGGYTF.

This clone turned up a few times. J is TRBJ1-5 and V is TRBV18, with 10 bases identical to TRBD1. This CDR3 comprises 15 residues. The J segment lost 3 bases and the V segment lost 4 bases, leaving 3 bases of the junction unmatched. CDR1 is KGHSH and CDR2 is LQKENI in the germline V gene. The CDR3 is CASSRQGATNQPQHF. The CDR3 nucleotides are TGTGCCAGCTCACGACAGGGGGCCACCAATCAGCCCCAGCATTTT.

In nucleotides, the CDR3 is TGTGCCAGCAGAGGGGGTTACCCTGGGGCCAACGTCCTGACTTTC. Protein sequence: CASRGGYPGANVLTF. The V gene is TRBV6-1, the J gene TRBJ2-6; D perhaps matches TRBD1 (6 bases). This CDR3 region has 15 residues. V was cut by 6 bases and J by 2 bases, with 11 bases left in between. CDR1 and CDR2 from the germline V gene are MNHNS and SASEGT.

The rearrangement joins TRBV10-2 to TRBJ1-4, with TRBD1 matching over 7 bases. This CDR3 has 17 residues. Germline V CDR1 and CDR2: WSHSY, SAAADI. Germline trimming cut 2 bases from V and 0 bases from J; bases unmatched to any gene: 6. CDR3 DNA sequence: TGCGCCAGCAGTGAGCGGCAGGGGGTTACAACTAATGAAAAACTGTTTTTT. Translating it yields CASSERQGVTTNEKLFF.

J is TRBJ1-2 and V is TRBV7-2; D is perhaps TRBD1 (5 bases). In germline, CDR1 is SGHTA, CDR2 FQGNSA. The CDR3 extends over 15 amino acids. Trimming took 5 bases from V and 4 from J, leaving 17 bases between them. The CDR3 loop reads CASSPRGSPPYGYTF. In DNA form, the CDR3 reads TGTGCCAGCAGCCCCCGGGGCAGTCCCCCCTATGGCTACACCTTC.

J is TRBJ2-7 and V is TRBV28; D uncertain. Trimming cost V 2 bases and J 2 bases, with 1 base left between them. This CDR3 comprises 11 residues. CDR1 and CDR2 from the germline V gene are MDHEN and SYDVKM. The DNA of the CDR3 is TGTGCCAGCAGTTTAACCTACGAGCAGTACTTC. Encoded protein: CASSLTYEQYF.

V usage is TRBV5-5 and J usage is TRBJ2-5, with 7 bases matching TRBD2. This CDR3 has 14 amino acids. CDR1 is SGHKS and CDR2 is YYEKEE in the germline V gene (reference sequence). The J segment lost 5 bases and the V segment lost 2 bases, leaving 6 bases of the junction unmatched. DNA for the CDR3: TGTGCCAGCAGCTTCGAAGGGGAGGGGGAGACCCAGTACTTC. It translates to CASSFEGEGETQYF.

V is TRBV28 and J is TRBJ2-3; 11 bases are a match to TRBD2. Germline CDR1 is MDHEN and CDR2 is SYDVKM. The J segment lost 8 bases and the V segment lost 5 bases, leaving 15 bases of the junction unmatched. This CDR3 spans 17 amino acids. Written as DNA, the CDR3 is TGTGCCAGCAGTCTCCTCGCTAGCGGGAGGTCTTGGGGTACGCAGTATTTT. Its protein is CASSLLASGRSWGTQYF.

The rearrangement joins TRBV19 to TRBJ2-2; D gene uncertain. This CDR3 spans 13 amino acids. V was pared by 5 bases and J by 5 bases, with 9 bases between. The germline gives CDR1 LNHDA, CDR2 SQIVND (reference sequence). In DNA form, the CDR3 reads TGTGCCAGTAGTGGCCTCGGAACCGGGGAGCTGTTTTTT. This sequence encodes CASSGLGTGELFF.

The CDR3 region is CASRADRVSNQPQHF. The CDR3 DNA follows: TGTGCCAGCAGAGCCGACAGGGTTAGCAATCAGCCCCAGCATTTT. V is TRBV27 and J is TRBJ1-5, with TRBD1 matching over 7 bases. The CDR3 loop spans 15 amino acids. CDR1 and CDR2 from the germline V gene are MNHEY and SMNVEV (reference sequence). V lost 6 bases to trimming and J lost 0 bases; unmatched junction nucleotides: 5.

The chain is built from TRBV5-1 and TRBJ1-2, with TRBD1 identical over 7 bases. The V segment lost 1 base and the J segment 0 bases; nucleotides outside the gene matches: 12. CDR3 length equals 18 residues. From germline, CDR1 is SGHRS and CDR2 YFSETQ. CDR3 sequence: CASSLTPTGHLTNYGYTF. The CDR3, as DNA: TGCGCCAGCAGCTTGACGCCGACAGGGCACCTTACTAACTATGGCTACACCTTC. Using reference TRBV5-1 and TRBJ1-2 for the parts outside the CDR3, the full variable domain is KAGVTQTPRYLIKTRGQQVTLSCSPISGHRSVSWYQQTPGQGLQFLFEYFSETQRNKGNFPGRFSGRQFSNSRSEMNVSTLELGDSALYLCASSLTPTGHLTNYGYTFGSGTRLTVV.

This clone was counted once. The J gene is TRBJ1-5, the V gene TRBV2, with 7 bases aligning to TRBD1. V lost 6 bases to trimming and J lost 4 bases; unmatched junction nucleotides: 6. The CDR3 is 14 amino acids. CDR1 and CDR2 (germline): SNHLY, FYNNEI. CDR3: CASRAGQYNQPQHF. In nucleotides, the CDR3 is TGTGCCAGCAGGGCGGGACAGTATAATCAGCCCCAGCATTTT.

The rearrangement joins TRBV6-6 to TRBJ2-2; the D call may be TRBD1 or TRBD2 (5 bases each). Trimming cost V 2 bases and J 7 bases, with 5 bases left between them. This CDR3 region has 12 residues. Germline V gives CDR1 MNHNY, CDR2 SVGAGI (reference sequence). This chain's CDR3 is CASSYGGGELFF. In DNA, the CDR3 is TGTGCCAGCAGTTACGGGGGCGGGGAGCTGTTTTTT.

The chain links TRBV19 to TRBJ2-5; D tentatively fits TRBD1 or TRBD2 (5 bases each). The DNA end is more similar to TRBJ2-7, so the J call may be wrong. The length of the CDR3 is 14 residues. The germline V gene has CDR1 LNHDA and CDR2 SQIVND (reference sequence). The CDR3 bases are TGTGCCAGTAGTATCCCCGGGGCAGTCGGCGAGCAGTACTTC. Amino acid sequence: CASSIPGAVGEQYF.

V usage is TRBV6-5 and J usage is TRBJ2-7; 9 nucleotides align to TRBD2. The CDR3 is 14 amino acids. After removal of 8 bases from V and 4 bases from J, the junction contained 9 bases not matched to a gene. The germline V gene has CDR1 MNHEY and CDR2 SVGAGI. The CDR3 nucleotides are TGTGCCAGCGCCTCTAGCGGGATCATTTACGAGCAGTACTTC. It is translated as CASASSGIIYEQYF.

This clone came up a few times. The V call is TRBV4-3, the J call TRBJ1-2; tentative D call: TRBD1 (5 bases). V gave up 0 bases and J gave up 7 bases, with 12 bases separating them. Per the germline V gene, CDR1 is LGHNA and CDR2 is YSLEER. The CDR3 has 14 residues. The CDR3 loop is CASSQDRDSGGYTF. DNA of the CDR3: TGCGCCAGCAGCCAAGACAGGGATTCTGGTGGCTACACCTTC.

The chain has TRBV7-2 and TRBJ1-1, with TRBD1 identical over 7 bases. V shed 4 bases, J shed 11 bases, and the junction held 7 bases outside the gene matches. Germline CDR1 reads SGHTA; CDR2 reads FQGNSA. The CDR3 spans 12 residues. CDR3 in DNA: TGTGCCAGCAGCTCCGAGACAGGGTCGGCTTTCTTT. Protein: CASSSETGSAFF.

The chain has TRBV5-1 and TRBJ2-1; D is possibly TRBD1 (5 bases). Germline CDR1 reads SGHRS; CDR2 reads YFSETQ. V dropped 10 bases and J dropped 5 bases, with 25 bases sitting between them. The CDR3 covers 16 residues. The CDR3 DNA follows: TGCGCCCTATGCCGGAGTAGGGGCGTCCAGGACAATGAGCAGTTCTTC. Protein: CALCRSRGVQDNEQFF.

The chain uses TRBV19 and TRBJ2-2, with 12 bases aligning to TRBD2. The CDR3 is made up of 18 amino acids. CDR1 is LNHDA and CDR2 is SQIVND in the germline V gene (reference sequence). The J segment lost 4 bases and the V segment lost 10 bases, leaving 16 bases of the junction unmatched. The DNA for the CDR3 is TGTGCCACCCCCAGACTAGCGGGAGCGGTAGCGGGCACCGGGGAGCTGTTTTTT. As protein: CATPRLAGAVAGTGELFF. Using reference TRBV19 and TRBJ2-2 for the parts outside the CDR3, the full variable domain is DGGITQSPKYLFRKEGQNVTLSCEQNLNHDAMYWYRQDPGQGLRLIYYSQIVNDFQKGDIAEGYSVSREKKESFPLTVTSAQKNPTAFYLCATPRLAGAVAGTGELFFGEGSRLTVL.

This rearrangement joins TRBV5-4 to TRBJ1-1; a possible D gene is TRBD1 (5 bases). V was cut by 1 base and J by 4 bases, with 8 bases left in between. CDR1 SGHNT and CDR2 YYREEE come from the germline V gene (reference sequence). This CDR3 contains 13 residues. In DNA form, the CDR3 reads TGTGCCAGCAGCTTGAGGGACGGCACTGAAGCTTTCTTT. It specifies CASSLRDGTEAFF.

The J gene is TRBJ1-2, the V gene TRBV4-3; D might be TRBD1 (5 bases). Trimming left V 0 bases short and J 4 bases short, with 9 bases between. The CDR3 consists of 14 residues. Germline V gene data show CDR1 as LGHNA and CDR2 as YSLEER. CDR3 loop: CASSQEGRAYGYTF. The DNA for the CDR3 is TGCGCCAGCAGCCAAGAGGGCAGGGCCTATGGCTACACCTTC.

The J gene is TRBJ1-5, the V gene TRBV19, with 7 bases aligning to TRBD1. This CDR3 contains 13 residues. The trim removed 10 bases at V and 5 bases at J, leaving 8 bases unmatched. The germline CDR1 and CDR2 sequences are LNHDA and SQIVND (reference sequence). CDR3 DNA sequence: TGTGCCACCAGGGACAGTCCTTATCAGCCCCAGCATTTT. Translated, it gives CATRDSPYQPQHF.

The genes are TRBV19 and TRBJ2-1; 9 nucleotides line up with TRBD2. V was pared by 2 bases and J by 9 bases, with 11 bases of the junction left unmatched. CDR1 is LNHDA and CDR2 is SQIVND in the germline V gene (reference sequence). This CDR3 is 16 amino acids long. CDR3 nucleotides: TGTGCCAGTAGTATATTCGAGGATCCAGCGGGAGGTGAGCAGTTCTTC. Translation: CASSIFEDPAGGEQFF.

This chain links TRBV19 with TRBJ2-5, with D unresolved. This CDR3 is built from 13 residues. V lost 1 base and J lost 3, with 6 bases in between. Germline V gene sequence: CDR1 LNHDA, CDR2 SQIVND (reference sequence). The CDR3 nucleotides are TGTGCCAGTAGTATAGCCAAGAAAGAGACCCAGTACTTC. This sequence encodes CASSIAKKETQYF.

The chain employs TRBV7-9 and TRBJ2-5; D unclear. Germline CDR1 reads SEHNR; CDR2 reads FQNEAQ (reference sequence). CDR3 length: 12 residues. The ends were cut back, 5 bases at V and 7 bases at J, with 11 bases in the middle. CDR3 DNA: TGTGCCAGCAGCCCAGGCGGTGGGACCCAGTACTTC. Translating it yields CASSPGGGTQYF.

This clone was recorded once. V and J are TRBV7-2 and TRBJ2-5; the D is unclear. Trimming shortened V by 1 base and J by 5 bases, and 11 bases separated the two germline ends. Germline V lookup: CDR1 SGHTA, CDR2 FQGNSA. This CDR3 comprises 14 residues. This chain's CDR3 is CASSLDTTRETQYF. The CDR3 DNA reads as TGTGCCAGCAGCTTAGACACCACCAGGGAGACCCAGTACTTC.

CDR3 region: CASSPGRGRGGTF. CDR3 DNA: TGTGCCAGCAGCCCGGGCAGGGGGCGGGGGGGCACCTTC. J is TRBJ1-2 and V is TRBV7-2, with 8 positions matching TRBD1. The germline CDR1 and CDR2 sequences are SGHTA and FQGNSA. The CDR3 totals 13 residues. After removal of 5 bases from V and 13 bases from J, the junction contained 12 bases not matched to a gene.

V and J are TRBV27 and TRBJ1-4; D uncertain. The CDR3 runs 12 residues. Trimming cost V 5 bases and J 4 bases, with 5 bases left between them. Germline-derived CDR1 and CDR2 are MNHEY and SMNVEV (reference sequence). The chain's CDR3 is CASSKINEKLFF. CDR3 coding DNA: TGTGCCAGCAGTAAGATTAATGAAAAACTGTTTTTT.

The chain links TRBV11-3 to TRBJ1-5; 9 bases line up with TRBD1. Germline assignment: CDR1 SGHNT and CDR2 YENEEA. This CDR3 is 14 amino acids long. Unmatched junction bases numbered 5, after V lost 5 bases and J lost 6 bases. As DNA, the CDR3 is TGTGCCAGCAGCCACAGGGGGCTAGGTCAGCCCCAGCATTTT. The encoded protein is CASSHRGLGQPQHF.

This chain joins TRBV5-1 and TRBJ1-4; D call uncertain. The CDR3 consists of 14 residues. The germline V and J ends were trimmed by 2 bases and 0 bases, with 5 bases remaining between them. CDR1 and CDR2 from the germline V gene are SGHRS and YFSETQ. The CDR3 DNA follows: TGCGCCAGCAGCTTAAGGACAACTAATGAAAAACTGTTTTTT. Its protein is CASSLRTTNEKLFF.

The rearrangement joins TRBV19 to TRBJ2-5, with TRBD2 matching over 8 bases. J was trimmed by 2 bases and V by 5 bases; bases with no gene match: 7. Per germline, CDR1 LNHDA and CDR2 SQIVND (reference sequence). The CDR3 is 15 residues long. The CDR3 bases are TGTGCCAGTAGTCTGACTAGCGCGGGGCAAGAGACCCAGTACTTC. It encodes CASSLTSAGQETQYF.